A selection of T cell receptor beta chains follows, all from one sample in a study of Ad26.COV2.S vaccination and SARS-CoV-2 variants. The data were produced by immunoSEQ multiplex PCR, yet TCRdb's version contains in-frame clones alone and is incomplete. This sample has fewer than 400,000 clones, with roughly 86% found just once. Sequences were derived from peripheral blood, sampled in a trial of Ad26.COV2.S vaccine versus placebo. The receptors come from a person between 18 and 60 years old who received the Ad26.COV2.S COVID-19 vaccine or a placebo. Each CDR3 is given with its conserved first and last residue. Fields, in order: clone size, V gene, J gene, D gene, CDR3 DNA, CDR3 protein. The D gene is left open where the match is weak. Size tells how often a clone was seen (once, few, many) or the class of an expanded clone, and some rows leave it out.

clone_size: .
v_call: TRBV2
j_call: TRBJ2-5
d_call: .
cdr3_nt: TGTGCCAGCAGTGATATGCTAGCTTTATCCCAAGAGACCCAGTACTTC
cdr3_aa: CASSDMLALSQETQYF

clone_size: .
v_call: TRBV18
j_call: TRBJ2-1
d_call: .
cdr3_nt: TGTGCCAGCTCACCACCAATTGGACAACCTCCCGGATCTGAGCAGTTCTTC
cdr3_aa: CASSPPIGQPPGSEQFF

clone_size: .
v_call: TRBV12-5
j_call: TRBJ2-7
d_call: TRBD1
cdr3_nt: TGTGCTAGTGGCCCGGGACAGGGCTTACACGAGCAGTACTTC
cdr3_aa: CASGPGQGLHEQYF

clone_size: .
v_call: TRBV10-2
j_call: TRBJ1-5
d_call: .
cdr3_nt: TGCGCCAGCAGTGAGCCCCTAGGGGGGAATGCGCGTCAGCCCCAGCATTTT
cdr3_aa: CASSEPLGGNARQPQHF

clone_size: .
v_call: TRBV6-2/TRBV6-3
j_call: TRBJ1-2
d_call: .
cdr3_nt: TGTGCCAGCAGTTACACGACATCCTGGGAGAATGGCTACACCTTC
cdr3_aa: CASSYTTSWENGYTF

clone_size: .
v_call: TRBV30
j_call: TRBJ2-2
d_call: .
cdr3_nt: TGTGCCTGGAGTGTACTCCCTTCTAGGGCCGGGGAGCTGTTTTTT
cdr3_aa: CAWSVLPSRAGELFF

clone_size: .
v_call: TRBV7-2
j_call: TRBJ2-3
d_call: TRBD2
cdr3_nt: TGTGCCAGCAGCTTACGGACTAGCGGGGGCACAGATACGCAGTATTTT
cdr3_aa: CASSLRTSGGTDTQYF

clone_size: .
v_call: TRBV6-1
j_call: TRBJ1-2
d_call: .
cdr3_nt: TGTGCCAGCAGTGAAGGGGTTAACTATGGCTACACCTTC
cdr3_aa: CASSEGVNYGYTF

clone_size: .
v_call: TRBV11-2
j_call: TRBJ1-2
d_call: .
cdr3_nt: TGTGCCAGCAGCTTAGACAGGGCGGTATACTATGGCTACACCTTC
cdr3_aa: CASSLDRAVYYGYTF

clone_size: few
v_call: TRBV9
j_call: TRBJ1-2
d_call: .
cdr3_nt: TGTGCCAGCAGCGTAGGCCAGGGCCGCTATGGCTACACCTTC
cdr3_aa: CASSVGQGRYGYTF

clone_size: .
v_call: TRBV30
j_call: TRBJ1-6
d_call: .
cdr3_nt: TGTGCCTGGAGTAATGGAAGGACTAGCTCCTATAATTCACCCCTCCACTTT
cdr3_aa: CAWSNGRTSSYNSPLHF

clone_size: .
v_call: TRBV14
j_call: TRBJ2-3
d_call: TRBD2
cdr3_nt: TGTGCCAGCAGCCCCTCTAGGGTGCGGGGGGGGCAGTATTTT
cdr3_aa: CASSPSRVRGGQYF

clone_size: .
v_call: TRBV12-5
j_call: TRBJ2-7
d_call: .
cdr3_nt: TGTGCTAGTGGTTTGGGCAGGTCCTACGAGCAGTACTTC
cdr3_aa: CASGLGRSYEQYF

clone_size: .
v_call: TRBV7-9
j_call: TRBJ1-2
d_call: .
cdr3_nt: TGTGCCAGCAGCTTAGAGGCAGGATCTAACTATGGCTACACCTTC
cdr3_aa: CASSLEAGSNYGYTF

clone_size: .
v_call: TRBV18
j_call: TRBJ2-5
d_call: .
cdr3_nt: TGTGCCAGCTCACCATTCCGGCTTGAAGAGACCCAGTACTTC
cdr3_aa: CASSPFRLEETQYF

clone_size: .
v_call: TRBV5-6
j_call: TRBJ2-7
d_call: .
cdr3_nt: TGTGCCAGCAGCTCTCCTTCCGGGGCGGAAGAGCAGTACTTC
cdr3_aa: CASSSPSGAEEQYF

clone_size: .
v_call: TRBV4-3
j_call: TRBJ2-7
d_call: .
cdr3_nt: TGCGCCAGCAGCCACGGGCAAAGGGGCGAGCAGTACTTC
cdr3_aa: CASSHGQRGEQYF